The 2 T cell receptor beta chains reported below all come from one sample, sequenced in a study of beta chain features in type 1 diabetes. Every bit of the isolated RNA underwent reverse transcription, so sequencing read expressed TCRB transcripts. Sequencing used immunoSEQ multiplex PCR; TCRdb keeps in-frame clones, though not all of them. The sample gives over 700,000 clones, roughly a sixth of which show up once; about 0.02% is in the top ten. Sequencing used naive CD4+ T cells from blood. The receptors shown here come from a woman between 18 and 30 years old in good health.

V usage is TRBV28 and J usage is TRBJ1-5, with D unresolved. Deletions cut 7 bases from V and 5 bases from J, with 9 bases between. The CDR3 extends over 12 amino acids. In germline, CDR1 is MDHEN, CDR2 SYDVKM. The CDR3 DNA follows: TGTGCCAGCACAGCGGGCGATCAGCCCCAGCATTTT. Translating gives CASTAGDQPQHF.

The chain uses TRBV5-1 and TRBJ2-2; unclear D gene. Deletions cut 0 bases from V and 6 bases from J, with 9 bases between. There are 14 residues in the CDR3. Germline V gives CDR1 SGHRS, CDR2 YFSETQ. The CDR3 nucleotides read TGCGCCAGCAGCTTGGAGTGGGGTTCCGGGGAGCTGTTTTTT. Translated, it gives CASSLEWGSGELFF.